A selection of T cell receptor beta chains follows, all from one sample in a study of blood T cell repertoires in COVID-19. The protocol was immunoSEQ multiplex PCR, while the TCRdb copy is restricted to in-frame clones and leaves out a portion. The sample contains fewer than 400,000 clones, around four fifths of which appear only once. Material for sequencing was peripheral blood. Receptors originate from a man aged 25 to 40 with active or convalescent COVID-19. CDR3s include the opening cysteine and the closing phenylalanine or tryptophan. D genes are given only for firm matches.

D gene | J gene | CDR3 length | V gene | CDR3 protein
. | TRBJ1-2 | 15 | TRBV15 | CATSRGQGVNYGYTF
TRBD1 | TRBJ1-1 | 11 | TRBV27 | CAGTGHTEAFF
. | TRBJ2-1 | 13 | TRBV28 | CASNPTRDDEQFF
TRBD2 | TRBJ2-7 | 15 | TRBV9 | CASSPGLAGYYEQYF
TRBD1 | TRBJ2-1 | 14 | TRBV28 | CASSFPQGWDEQFF
. | TRBJ2-5 | 15 | TRBV4-3 | CASSQEGWFGETQYF
. | TRBJ2-2 | 16 | TRBV11-3 | CASSLGNFENTGELFF
TRBD2 | TRBJ2-1 | 12 | TRBV12-3/TRBV12-4 | CASSQTSREQFF
TRBD1 | TRBJ2-7 | 15 | TRBV3-1/TRBV3-2 | CASSTNRDRASEQYF
. | TRBJ2-1 | 15 | TRBV7-9 | CASSLTHHSYNEQFF
. | TRBJ2-1 | 15 | TRBV19 | CASTLAPNSYNEQFF
TRBD1 | TRBJ1-1 | 13 | TRBV11-2 | CASSFGQGAKAFF
. | TRBJ2-1 | 12 | TRBV27 | CASMSGLDEQFF
. | TRBJ1-5 | 15 | TRBV30 | CAWRVGGGSNQPQHF
. | TRBJ1-3 | 13 | TRBV19 | CASEGRGTNTIYF
TRBD2 | TRBJ2-1 | 14 | TRBV10-2 | CAISTSGEYNEQFF
TRBD2 | TRBJ2-3 | 15 | TRBV3-1/TRBV3-2 | CASSQGGLAGGTQYF
. | TRBJ2-6 | 17 | TRBV7-9 | CASRFVGVSSGANVLTF
. | TRBJ1-3 | 15 | TRBV4-3 | CASSQDGQGGNTIYF
TRBD1 | TRBJ1-1 | 14 | TRBV18 | CASSAGQGKAEAFF
. | TRBJ2-7 | 15 | TRBV24-1 | CATSAYRGGSYEQYF
. | TRBJ1-3 | 14 | TRBV12-5 | CASGLLGGGRILYF
TRBD2 | TRBJ2-1 | 15 | TRBV18 | CASSTTSASYNEQFF
TRBD1 | TRBJ1-4 | 16 | TRBV7-2 | CASSLYGQGAGEKLFF
. | TRBJ1-1 | 12 | TRBV19 | CASSIGPSEAFF
TRBD1 | TRBJ1-2 | 14 | TRBV6-5 | CASSYGTGMDGYTF
. | TRBJ2-2 | 16 | TRBV19 | CASNPFAREGAGELFF
. | TRBJ2-7 | 14 | TRBV11-3 | CASSLRGWDHEQYF
. | TRBJ1-3 | 15 | TRBV7-2 | CASVDEVFSGNTIYF
. | TRBJ1-1 | 13 | TRBV11-2 | CASSLAGGTEAFF
. | TRBJ2-3 | 15 | TRBV9 | CASSVDSGVTDTQYF
TRBD2 | TRBJ2-2 | 14 | TRBV19 | CASSAASGTGELFF
TRBD2 | TRBJ2-5 | 16 | TRBV5-1 | CASSLVLAGAQETQYF
. | TRBJ2-5 | 16 | TRBV11-2 | CASTSRGTGTPLTQYF
. | TRBJ1-5 | 15 | TRBV28 | CASSFGRSLRQPQHF
. | TRBJ1-5 | 14 | TRBV6-1 | CASSEGGGPQPQHF
TRBD2 | TRBJ2-3 | 14 | TRBV9 | CASRRTSGTDTQYF
TRBD1 | TRBJ2-2 | 14 | TRBV11-3 | CASSSTGDTGELFF
. | TRBJ2-2 | 16 | TRBV7-2 | CASSLNPGGSTGELFF
. | TRBJ2-7 | 14 | TRBV2 | CASINSEWIGEQYF
. | TRBJ2-7 | 11 | TRBV27 | CASSRGIEQYF